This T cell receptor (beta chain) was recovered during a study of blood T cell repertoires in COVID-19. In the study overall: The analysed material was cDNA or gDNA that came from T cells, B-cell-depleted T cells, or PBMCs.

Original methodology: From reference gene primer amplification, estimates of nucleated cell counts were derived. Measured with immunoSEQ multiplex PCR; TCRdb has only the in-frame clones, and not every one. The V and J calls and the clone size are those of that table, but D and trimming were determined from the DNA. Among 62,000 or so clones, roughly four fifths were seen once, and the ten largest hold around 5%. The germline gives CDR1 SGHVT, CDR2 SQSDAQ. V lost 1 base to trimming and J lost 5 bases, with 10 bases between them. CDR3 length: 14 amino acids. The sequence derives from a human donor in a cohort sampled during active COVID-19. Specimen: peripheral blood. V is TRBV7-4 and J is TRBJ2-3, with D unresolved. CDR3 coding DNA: TGTGCCAGCAGCTTAGAATGGGCTGTAGATACGCAGTATTTT. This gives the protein CASSLEWAVDTQYF.